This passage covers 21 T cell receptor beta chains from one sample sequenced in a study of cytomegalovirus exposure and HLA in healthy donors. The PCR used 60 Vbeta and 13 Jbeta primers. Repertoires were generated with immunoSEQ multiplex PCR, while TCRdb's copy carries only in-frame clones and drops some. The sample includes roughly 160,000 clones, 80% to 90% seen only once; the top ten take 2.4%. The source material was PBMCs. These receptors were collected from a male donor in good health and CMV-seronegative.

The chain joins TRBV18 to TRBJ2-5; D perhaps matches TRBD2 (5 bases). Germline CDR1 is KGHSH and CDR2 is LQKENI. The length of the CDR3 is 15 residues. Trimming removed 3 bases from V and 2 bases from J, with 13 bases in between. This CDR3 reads CASSPLRAVQETQYF. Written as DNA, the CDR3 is TGTGCCAGCTCACCCCTACGAGCGGTACAAGAGACCCAGTACTTC.

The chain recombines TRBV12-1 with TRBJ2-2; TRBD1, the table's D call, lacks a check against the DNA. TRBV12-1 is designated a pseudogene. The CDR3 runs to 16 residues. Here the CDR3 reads CASSLSATENTGELFF. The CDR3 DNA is TGTGCCAGCAGCTTGTCAGCGACAGAGAACACCGGGGAGCTGTTTTTT.

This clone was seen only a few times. This CDR3 is CSVDGLAGEYEQYF. CDR3 bases: TGCAGCGTTGATGGTCTAGCAGGAGAATACGAGCAGTACTTC. V usage is TRBV29-1 and J usage is TRBJ2-7; weak D call: TRBD2 (5 bases). The CDR3 is 14 residues long. Per germline, CDR1 SQVTM and CDR2 ANQGSEA. Trimming took off 3 bases at V and 4 bases at J, with 16 bases between the two ends.

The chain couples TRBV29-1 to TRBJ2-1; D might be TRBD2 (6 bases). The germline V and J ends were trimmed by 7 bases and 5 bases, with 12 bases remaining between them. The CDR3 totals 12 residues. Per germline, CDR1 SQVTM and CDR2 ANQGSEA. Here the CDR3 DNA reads TGCAGCGCTGGGACTGAGGACAATGAGCAGTTCTTC. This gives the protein CSAGTEDNEQFF.

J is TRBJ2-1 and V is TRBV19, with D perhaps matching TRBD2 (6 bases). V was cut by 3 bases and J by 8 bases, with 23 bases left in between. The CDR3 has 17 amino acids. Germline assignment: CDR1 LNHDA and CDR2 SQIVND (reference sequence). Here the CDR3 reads CASSIDRGGISNHEQFF. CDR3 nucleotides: TGTGCCAGTAGTATTGATAGAGGCGGGATCTCGAACCATGAGCAGTTCTTC.

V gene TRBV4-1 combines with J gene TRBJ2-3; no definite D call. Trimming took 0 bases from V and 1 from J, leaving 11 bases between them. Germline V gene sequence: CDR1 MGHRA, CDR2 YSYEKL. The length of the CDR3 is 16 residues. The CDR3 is CASSQDKGVGTDTQYF. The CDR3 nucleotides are TGCGCCAGCAGCCAAGATAAAGGAGTAGGCACAGATACGCAGTATTTT.

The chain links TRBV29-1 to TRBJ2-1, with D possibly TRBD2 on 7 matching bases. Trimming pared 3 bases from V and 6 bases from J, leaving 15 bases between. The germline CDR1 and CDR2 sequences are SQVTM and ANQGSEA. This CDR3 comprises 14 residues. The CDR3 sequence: CSVERGGAGNEQFF. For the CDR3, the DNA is TGCAGCGTTGAGAGGGGGGGGGCCGGCAATGAGCAGTTCTTC.

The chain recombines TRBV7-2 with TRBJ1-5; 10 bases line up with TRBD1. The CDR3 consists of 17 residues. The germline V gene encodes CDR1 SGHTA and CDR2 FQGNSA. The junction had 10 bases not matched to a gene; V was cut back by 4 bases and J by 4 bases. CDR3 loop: CASSSGRQGARNQPQHF. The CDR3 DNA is TGTGCCAGCAGCTCCGGCCGACAGGGGGCGAGGAATCAGCCCCAGCATTTT. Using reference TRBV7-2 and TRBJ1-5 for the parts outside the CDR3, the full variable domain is GAGVSQSPSNKVTEKGKDVELRCDPISGHTALYWYRQSLGQGLEFLIYFQGNSAPDKSGLPSDRFSAERTGGSVSTLTIQRTQQEDSAVYLCASSSGRQGARNQPQHFGDGTRLSIL.

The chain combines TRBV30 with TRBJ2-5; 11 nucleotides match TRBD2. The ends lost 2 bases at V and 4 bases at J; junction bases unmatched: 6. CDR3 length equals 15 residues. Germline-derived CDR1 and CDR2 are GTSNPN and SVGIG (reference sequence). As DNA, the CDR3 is TGTGCCTGGAGTACTAGCGGGGGCCTGGGAGAGACCCAGTACTTC. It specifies CAWSTSGGLGETQYF.

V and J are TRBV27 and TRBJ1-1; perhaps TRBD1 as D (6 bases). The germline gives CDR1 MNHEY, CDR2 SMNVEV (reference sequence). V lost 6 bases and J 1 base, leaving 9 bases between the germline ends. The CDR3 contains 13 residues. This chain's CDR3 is CASSRQENTEAFF. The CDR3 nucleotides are TGTGCCAGCAGCAGACAGGAGAACACTGAAGCTTTCTTT.

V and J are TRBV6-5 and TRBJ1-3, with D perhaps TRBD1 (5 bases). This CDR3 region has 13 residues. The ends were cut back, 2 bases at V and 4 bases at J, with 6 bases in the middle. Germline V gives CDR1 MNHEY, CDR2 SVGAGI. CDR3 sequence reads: CASSYGHGNTIYF. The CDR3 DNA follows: TGTGCCAGCAGTTACGGACACGGAAACACCATATATTTT.

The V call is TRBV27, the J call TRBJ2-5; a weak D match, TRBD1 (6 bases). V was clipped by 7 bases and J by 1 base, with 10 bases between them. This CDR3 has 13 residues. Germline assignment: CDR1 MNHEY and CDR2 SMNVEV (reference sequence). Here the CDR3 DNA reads TGTGCCAGCAAATTGGACAGCCAAGAGACCCAGTACTTC. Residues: CASKLDSQETQYF.

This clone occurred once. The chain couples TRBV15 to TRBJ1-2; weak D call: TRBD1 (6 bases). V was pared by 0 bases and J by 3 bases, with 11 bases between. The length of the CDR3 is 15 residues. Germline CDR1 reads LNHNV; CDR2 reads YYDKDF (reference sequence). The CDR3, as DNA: TGTGCCACCAGCAGAGACGGGGGGCTGGACTATGGCTACACCTTC. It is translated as CATSRDGGLDYGYTF.

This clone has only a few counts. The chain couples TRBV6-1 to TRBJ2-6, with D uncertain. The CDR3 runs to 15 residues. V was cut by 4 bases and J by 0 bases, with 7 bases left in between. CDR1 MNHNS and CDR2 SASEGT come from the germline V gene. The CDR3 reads CASSALASGANVLTF. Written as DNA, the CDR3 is TGTGCCAGCAGTGCGTTAGCCTCTGGGGCCAACGTCCTGACTTTC.

CDR3 coding DNA: TGCAGTGCTAGGCAGGGGAATGAGCAGTTCTTC. This encodes CSARQGNEQFF. The V and J genes are TRBV20-1 and TRBJ2-1, with a weak D call TRBD1 (6 bases). The CDR3 contains 11 residues. The V gene's germline CDR1 is DFQATT and CDR2 SNEGSKA (reference sequence). V was clipped by 3 bases and J by 7 bases, with 7 bases between them.

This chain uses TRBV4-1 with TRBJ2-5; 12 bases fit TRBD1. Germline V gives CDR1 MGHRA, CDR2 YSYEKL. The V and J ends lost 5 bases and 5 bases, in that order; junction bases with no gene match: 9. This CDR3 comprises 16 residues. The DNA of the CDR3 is TGCGCCAGCAGCGTGCCGGGACAGGGGGCGATGGAGACCCAGTACTTC. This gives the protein CASSVPGQGAMETQYF.

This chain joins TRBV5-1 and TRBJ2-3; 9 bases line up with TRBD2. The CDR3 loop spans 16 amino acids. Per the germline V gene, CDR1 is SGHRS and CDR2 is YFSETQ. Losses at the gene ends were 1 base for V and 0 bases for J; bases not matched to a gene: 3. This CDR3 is CASSLWRGGSTDTQYF. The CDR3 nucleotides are TGCGCCAGCAGCTTGTGGCGGGGGGGTAGCACAGATACGCAGTATTTT.

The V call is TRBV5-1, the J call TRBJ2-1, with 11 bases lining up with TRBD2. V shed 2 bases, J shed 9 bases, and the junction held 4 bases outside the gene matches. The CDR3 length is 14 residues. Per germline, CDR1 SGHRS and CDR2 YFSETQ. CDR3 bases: TGCGCCAGCAGCTTACTAGCGGGAGATGGTGAGCAGTTCTTC. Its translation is CASSLLAGDGEQFF.

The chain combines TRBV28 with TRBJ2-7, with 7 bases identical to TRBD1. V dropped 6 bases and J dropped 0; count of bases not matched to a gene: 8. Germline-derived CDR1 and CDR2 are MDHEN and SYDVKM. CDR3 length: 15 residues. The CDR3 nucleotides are TGTGCCAGCAGACGACAGGGTTCAAGCTCCTACGAGCAGTACTTC. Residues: CASRRQGSSSYEQYF.

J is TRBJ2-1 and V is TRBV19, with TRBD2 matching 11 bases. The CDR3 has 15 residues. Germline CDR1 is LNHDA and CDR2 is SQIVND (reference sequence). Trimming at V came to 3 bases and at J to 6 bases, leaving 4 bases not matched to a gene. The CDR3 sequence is CASSIVAGGLNEQFF. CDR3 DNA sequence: TGTGCCAGTAGTATTGTAGCGGGGGGGCTCAATGAGCAGTTCTTC.

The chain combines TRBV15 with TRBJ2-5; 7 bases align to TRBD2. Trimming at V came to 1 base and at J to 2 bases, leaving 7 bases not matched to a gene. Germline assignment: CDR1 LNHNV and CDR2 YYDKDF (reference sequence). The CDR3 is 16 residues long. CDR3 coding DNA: TGTGCCACCAGCAGAGCGGGAAGCGGGACGCAAGAGACCCAGTACTTC. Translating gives CATSRAGSGTQETQYF.